A selection of T cell receptor beta chains follows, all from one sample in a study of T-cell reconstitution after alpha-beta-depleted transplantation in children. Each CDR3 protein is one row after TCRdb ran MiXCR on the PCR reads. The sample lists 350,000 to 450,000 distinct CDR3 sequences, roughly 20% seen once, with approximately 3.9% in the top ten. The sample was PBMCs from the stem cell graft donor, taken from the stem cell graft. Source of these receptors: a human donor who donated a stem cell graft to a child with acute myeloid leukemia. Both conserved end residues are part of each CDR3. Fields, in order: clone size, J gene, D gene, V gene, CDR3 DNA, CDR3 protein. D genes are given only for firm matches. Not every row has a clone size; where given, it reads once, few, many or a size class.

>few|TRBJ2-3|TRBD1|TRBV29-1
TGCAGCGTTGAAGGGCGACAGGGGGCGGCAGATACGCAGTATTTT
CSVEGRQGAADTQYF
>.|TRBJ2-4|.|TRBV29-1
TGCAGCGTTGAATTTAGTGGGGCCAAAAACATTCAGTACTTC
CSVEFSGAKNIQYF
>few|TRBJ1-5|.|TRBV12-3/TRBV12-4
TGTGCCAGCAGTCCGAGGGGGGGCGATCAGCCCCAGCATTTT
CASSPRGGDQPQHF
>few|TRBJ1-6|.|TRBV12-5
TGTGCTAGTGGTTTGCCCTCGTCAGGCTCGACCCTCCACTTT
CASGLPSSGSTLHF
>many|TRBJ2-1|.|TRBV7-8
TGTGCCAGCAGCTTATCGGGGTACAGGAGCTTGGACAATGAGCAGTTCTTC
CASSLSGYRSLDNEQFF
>few|TRBJ2-1|.|TRBV10-3
TGTGCCACCTTGCCGGGGAGCTCGGGTGAGCAGTTCTTC
CATLPGSSGEQFF
>many|TRBJ2-3|.|TRBV29-1
TGCAGCGTTGAAGCGCGACTTAGCACAGATACGCAGTATTTT
CSVEARLSTDTQYF
>.|TRBJ1-1|.|TRBV7-8
TGTGCCAGCAGCCAGGCCGTAGGACCCAACACTGAAGCTTTCTTT
CASSQAVGPNTEAFF
>.|TRBJ2-1|TRBD2|TRBV6-1
TGTGCCAGCAGCCGGACTAGATCCTACAATGAGCAGTTCTTC
CASSRTRSYNEQFF
>.|TRBJ2-7|.|TRBV5-6
TGTGCCAGCAGCTTCGGCAGGGCCTACGAGCAGTACTTC
CASSFGRAYEQYF
>.|TRBJ2-1|.|TRBV12-3/TRBV12-4
TGTGCCAGCACCCAATGCGAGGGACCTGGCCCTATCAATGAGCAGTTCTTC
CASTQCEGPGPINEQFF
>few|TRBJ2-7|.|TRBV20-1
TGCAGTGCTCCCCGTGGCGGCTCCTACGAGCAGTACTTC
CSAPRGGSYEQYF
>once|TRBJ2-5|.|TRBV19
TGTGCCAGTAACGTCCCACCGAGAGGGGAGACCCAGTACTTC
CASNVPPRGETQYF
>many|TRBJ2-1|.|TRBV20-1
TGCAGTGCTAGGAGGTCGGGCCATTACAATGAGCAGTTCTTC
CSARRSGHYNEQFF
>.|TRBJ2-1|TRBD2|TRBV5-6
TGTGCCAGCAGCCCGGGCGGGAGGGTTGAGCAGTTCTTC
CASSPGGRVEQFF
>many|TRBJ2-4|TRBD2|TRBV12-3/TRBV12-4
TGTGCCAGCAGTCCCATAATGGGGGGGATGGCCAAAAACATTCAGTACTTC
CASSPIMGGMAKNIQYF
>.|TRBJ2-1|TRBD1|TRBV12-3/TRBV12-4
TGTGCCAGCAGGGGACAGGCCTACAATGAGCAGTTCTTC
CASRGQAYNEQFF
>.|TRBJ2-2|.|TRBV12-3/TRBV12-4
TGTGCCAGCAGACTACAGGCTGGCGGGGAGCTGTTTTTT
CASRLQAGGELFF
>.|TRBJ1-5|.|TRBV20-1
TGCAGTGCTAGAAGGGAGGGGGGAGTATATAGCAATCAGCCCCAGCATTTT
CSARREGGVYSNQPQHF
>few|TRBJ2-1|TRBD1|TRBV28
TGTGCCAGCACCAGAGTGGGACAGGGACGATACAATGAGCAGTTCTTC
CASTRVGQGRYNEQFF
>few|TRBJ2-7|TRBD2|TRBV12-3/TRBV12-4
TGTGCCAGCAGTTCTCGGGACTACCACGAGCAGTACTTC
CASSSRDYHEQYF
>few|TRBJ2-3|.|TRBV12-3/TRBV12-4
TGTGCCAGCAGTTTGCGGCGCGGGTTGGATACGCAGTATTTT
CASSLRRGLDTQYF
>few|TRBJ1-5|TRBD1|TRBV7-8
TGTGCCAGCAGCGCGGGACAGGGCTATCAGCCCCAGCATTTT
CASSAGQGYQPQHF
>.|TRBJ1-1|TRBD1|TRBV12-3/TRBV12-4
TGTGCCAGCAGCGGGACAGCCGGTTGGAAAGCTTTCTTT
CASSGTAGWKAFF
>.|TRBJ2-2|.|TRBV12-3/TRBV12-4
TGTGCCAGCAGTGCCCAGGGTTTCGGCGGGGAGCTGTTTTTT
CASSAQGFGGELFF
>few|TRBJ2-7|TRBD1|TRBV28
TGTGCCAGCAGTTTCGGACAGGGGACCTACGAGCAGTACTTC
CASSFGQGTYEQYF
>.|TRBJ2-1|TRBD2|TRBV24-1
TGTGCCACCAGTGGGGCTAGCGGGATTGACTACAATGAGCAGTTCTTC
CATSGASGIDYNEQFF
>few|TRBJ1-5|.|TRBV6-2/TRBV6-3
TGTGCCAGCAGTTACGGACAGAGGAATCAGCCCCAGCATTTT
CASSYGQRNQPQHF
>few|TRBJ1-2|.|TRBV24-1
TGTGCCACCAGCAGGGGAGGGGGCTACACCTTC
CATSRGGGYTF